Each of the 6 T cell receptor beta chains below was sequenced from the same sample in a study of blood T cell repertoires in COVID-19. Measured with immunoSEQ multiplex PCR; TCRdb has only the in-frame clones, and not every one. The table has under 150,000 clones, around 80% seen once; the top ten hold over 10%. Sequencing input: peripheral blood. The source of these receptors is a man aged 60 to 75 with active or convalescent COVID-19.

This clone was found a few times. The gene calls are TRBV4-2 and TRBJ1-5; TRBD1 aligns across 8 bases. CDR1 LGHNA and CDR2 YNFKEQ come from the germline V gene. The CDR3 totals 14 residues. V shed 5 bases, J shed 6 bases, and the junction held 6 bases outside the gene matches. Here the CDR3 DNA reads TGTGCCAGCAGCAGACAGGGGCCGGGTCAGCCCCAGCATTTT. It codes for CASSRQGPGQPQHF.

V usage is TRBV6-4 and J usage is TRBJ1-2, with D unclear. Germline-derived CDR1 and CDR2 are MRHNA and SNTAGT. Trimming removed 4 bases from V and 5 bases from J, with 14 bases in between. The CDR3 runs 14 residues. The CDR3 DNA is TGTGCCAGCAGTGTTGATTCGGTTAGTTATGGCTACACCTTC. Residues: CASSVDSVSYGYTF.

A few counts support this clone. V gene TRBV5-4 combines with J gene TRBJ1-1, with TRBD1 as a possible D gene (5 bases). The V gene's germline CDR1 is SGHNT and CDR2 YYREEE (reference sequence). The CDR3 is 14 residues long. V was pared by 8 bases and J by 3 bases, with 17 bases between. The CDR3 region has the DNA TGTGCCAGTTCTGGGCAGGGAGGTTACACTGAAGCTTTCTTT. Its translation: CASSGQGGYTEAFF.

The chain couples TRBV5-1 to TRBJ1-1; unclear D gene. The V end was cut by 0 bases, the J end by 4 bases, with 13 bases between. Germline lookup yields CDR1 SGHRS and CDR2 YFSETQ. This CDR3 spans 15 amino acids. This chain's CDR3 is CASSLDGVGSTEAFF. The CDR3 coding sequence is TGCGCCAGCAGCTTGGACGGTGTCGGGAGCACTGAAGCTTTCTTT.

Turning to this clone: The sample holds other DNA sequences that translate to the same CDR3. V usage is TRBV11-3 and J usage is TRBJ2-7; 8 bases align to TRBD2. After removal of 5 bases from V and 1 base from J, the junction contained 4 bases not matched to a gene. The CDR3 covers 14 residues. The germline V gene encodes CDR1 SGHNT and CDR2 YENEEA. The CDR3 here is CASSPKRGSYEQYF. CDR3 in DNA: TGTGCCAGCAGCCCAAAGCGGGGGTCCTACGAGCAGTACTTC. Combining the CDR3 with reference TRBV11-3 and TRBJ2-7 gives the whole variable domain EAGVVQSPRYKIIEKKQPVAFWCNPISGHNTLYWYLQNLGQGPELLIRYENEEAVDDSQLPKDRFSAERLKGVDSTLKIQPAELGDSAVYLCASSPKRGSYEQYFGPGTRLTVT.

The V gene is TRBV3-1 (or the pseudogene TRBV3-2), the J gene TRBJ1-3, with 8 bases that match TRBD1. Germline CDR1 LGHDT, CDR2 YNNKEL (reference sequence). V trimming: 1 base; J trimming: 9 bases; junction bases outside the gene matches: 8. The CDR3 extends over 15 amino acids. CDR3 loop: CASSQAPNRGTTIYF. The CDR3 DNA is TGTGCCAGCAGCCAAGCACCGAACAGGGGGACCACCATATATTTT.